Listed here are 27 T cell receptor beta chains from one sample, sequenced in a study of blood T cells in healthy people across ages (dated by TCRdb to between 2014 and 2017). To prepare the library, 5' RACE was applied. For sequencing, an Illumina HiSeq 2500 was employed. A second PCR of about 6 to 11 cycles was performed with a sample-barcoded 5' primer and a J-beta primer mix. TCRdb trimmed public reads at Q25 via fastp, called clones via MiXCR and kept in-frame beta chains. Rows matching on CDR3 protein sequence are summarized as one entry with the most common DNA and genes. The sample table records more than 650,000 distinct CDR3 sequences; about a fifth of these occur just once. The ten largest make up roughly 22% of the sample. Source material: blood. These receptors all stem from an older man in good health.

The V and J genes are TRBV5-1 and TRBJ2-3, with 7 bases aligning to TRBD2. Germline assignment: CDR1 SGHRS and CDR2 YFSETQ. V shed 4 bases, J shed 1 base, and the junction held 9 bases outside the gene matches. The CDR3 sequence is 16 residues long. CDR3 DNA sequence: TGCGCCAGCAGCCCACCAAGCGGGGTAGGCACAGATACGCAGTATTTT. It yields the protein CASSPPSGVGTDTQYF.

J is TRBJ2-1 and V is TRBV18, with D possibly matching TRBD2 (7 bases). Trimming removed 4 bases at V and 4 bases at J, with 17 bases between. The CDR3 loop spans 16 amino acids. The germline CDR1 and CDR2 sequences are KGHSH and LQKENI. CDR3 DNA: TGTGCCAGCTCACACTCGACGGGGGGCCTTTACAATGAGCAGTTCTTC. Translated, it gives CASSHSTGGLYNEQFF.

This clonotype has only a few counts. The chain uses TRBV27 and TRBJ2-1, with 11 bases lining up with TRBD2. The CDR3 extends over 17 amino acids. J lost 4 bases, V lost 1 base, and 6 bases had no gene match. Germline CDR1 and CDR2: MNHEY and SMNVEV (reference sequence). For the CDR3, the DNA is TGTGCCAGCAGTTTATACTCTAGCGGGAGGTTATACAATGAGCAGTTCTTC. It yields the protein CASSLYSSGRLYNEQFF.

This clonotype was counted once. The CDR3 loop reads CASSPIAQETQYF. CDR3 nucleotides: TGTGCCAGCAGTCCGATCGCTCAAGAGACCCAGTACTTC. V gene TRBV5-5 combines with J gene TRBJ2-5; D gene uncertain. The V and J ends lost 5 bases and 2 bases respectively, with 10 bases between them. The CDR3 is made up of 13 amino acids. CDR1 SGHKS and CDR2 YYEKEE come from the germline V gene (reference sequence). The full variable domain, in which reference TRBV5-5 and TRBJ2-5 provide the parts outside the CDR3, is DAGVTQSPTHLIKTRGQQVTLRCSPISGHKSVSWYQQVLGQGPQFIFQYYEKEERGRGNFPDRFSARQFPNYSSELNVNALLLGDSALYLCASSPIAQETQYFGPGTRLLVL.

There are a few counts of this clonotype. The chain recombines TRBV24-1 with TRBJ2-3; 7 positions agree with TRBD1. After removal of 4 bases from V and 7 bases from J, the junction contained 7 bases not matched to a gene. This CDR3 region has 14 residues. The germline V gene has CDR1 KGHDR and CDR2 SFDVKD. CDR3: CATSDPGTANTQYF. The CDR3, as DNA: TGTGCCACCAGTGACCCCGGGACAGCGAATACGCAGTATTTT.

This clonotype was seen repeatedly, ten times or more. V is TRBV5-5 and J is TRBJ2-5; possibly TRBD2 for D (7 bases). This CDR3 spans 14 amino acids. From germline, CDR1 is SGHKS and CDR2 YYEKEE (reference sequence). V lost 2 bases and J 5 bases, leaving 13 bases between the germline ends. CDR3 amino acids: CASSFPGGRETQYF. CDR3 nucleotides: TGTGCCAGCAGCTTCCCGGGGGGCCGGGAGACCCAGTACTTC.

The J gene is TRBJ1-4, the V gene TRBV6-6, with 7 bases aligning to TRBD1. The V gene's germline CDR1 is MNHNY and CDR2 SVGAGI (reference sequence). V gave up 6 bases and J gave up 3 bases; unmatched junction bases: 10. The CDR3 has 16 amino acids. The DNA for the CDR3 is TGTGCCAGCAGCCTACCCCCAGGGGGACCTAATGAAAAACTGTTTTTT. Protein: CASSLPPGGPNEKLFF.

This clonotype was seen a few times. V and J are TRBV14 and TRBJ1-1; D is perhaps TRBD1 (5 bases). V was trimmed by 4 bases and J by 0 bases, leaving 9 bases between them. Germline CDR1 SGHDN, CDR2 FVKESK. CDR3 length equals 14 residues. CDR3 DNA: TGTGCCAGCAGCCGGGACTTATTGAACACTGAAGCTTTCTTT. Amino acid sequence: CASSRDLLNTEAFF.

V usage is TRBV6-2 or TRBV6-3 and J usage is TRBJ2-2; D gene unclear. This CDR3 comprises 13 residues. V lost 7 bases to trimming and J lost 5 bases, with 11 bases between them. Germline V gene sequence: CDR1 MNHEY, CDR2 SVGEGT. The CDR3 region has the DNA TGTGCCAGCATGGTTGGTCGGACCGGGGAGCTGTTTTTT. Protein product: CASMVGRTGELFF.

V and J are TRBV18 and TRBJ2-1; D is perhaps TRBD1 or TRBD2 (5 bases each). With 3 bases removed from V and 5 bases from J, the gap between germline ends came to 11 bases. Looked up from germline, CDR1 is KGHSH and CDR2 is LQKENI. This CDR3 region has 14 residues. CDR3 loop: CASSPGTVDNEQFF. The CDR3 DNA sequence: TGTGCCAGCTCACCCGGGACGGTGGACAATGAGCAGTTCTTC.

Only a few counts were recorded for this clonotype. V gene TRBV12-3 or TRBV12-4 combines with J gene TRBJ2-3; 15 bases agree with TRBD2. There are 17 residues in the CDR3. V lost 5 bases, J lost 2 bases, and 5 bases stayed unmatched. For the CDR3, the DNA is TGTGCCAGCAGTCCAGGGACTAGCGGGGGGTTCACAGATACGCAGTATTTT. Amino acids: CASSPGTSGGFTDTQYF.

This chain joins TRBV18 and TRBJ2-1, with 8 bases aligning to TRBD1. Germline values: CDR1 KGHSH, CDR2 LQKENI. The length of the CDR3 is 12 residues. After removal of 8 bases from V and 6 bases from J, the junction contained 3 bases not matched to a gene. The CDR3 DNA sequence: TGTGCCAGCACAACAGGGGGCAATGAGCAGTTCTTC. This gives the protein CASTTGGNEQFF.

The V call is TRBV28, the J call TRBJ2-7, with unresolved D. Trimming pared 2 bases from V and 5 bases from J, leaving 10 bases between. Germline V lookup: CDR1 MDHEN, CDR2 SYDVKM. CDR3 size: 13 residues. Written as DNA, the CDR3 is TGTGCCAGCAGTTTAGGTACTTTCAACGAGCAGTACTTC. It is translated as CASSLGTFNEQYF.

A few counts support this clonotype. This chain connects TRBV13 to TRBJ2-5; the D gene is possibly TRBD2 (6 bases). CDR1 is PRHDT and CDR2 is FYEKMQ in the germline V gene (reference sequence). This CDR3 comprises 15 residues. The ends were cut back, 5 bases at V and 0 bases at J, with 13 bases in the middle. The CDR3 DNA reads TGTGCCAGCAGCCCCCGGGGGACGTACCAAGAGACCCAGTACTTC. Its translation: CASSPRGTYQETQYF.

This clonotype was detected a few times. The chain uses TRBV12-3 or TRBV12-4 and TRBJ1-1, with 11 bases matching TRBD1. The CDR3 loop spans 15 amino acids. The V and J ends lost 4 bases and 5 bases, in that order; junction bases with no gene match: 6. Written as DNA, the CDR3 is TGTGCCAGCAGTTCTCATGGGACAGGGGGGACTGAAGCTTTCTTT. Its translation is CASSSHGTGGTEAFF.

There are a few counts of this clonotype. The chain combines TRBV11-2 with TRBJ2-4; 8 bases map to TRBD1. This CDR3 region has 19 residues. Germline assignment: CDR1 SGHAT and CDR2 FQNNGV. J was trimmed by 9 bases and V by 0 bases; bases with no gene match: 19. The CDR3 sequence: CASSLDGGTGWGDDGIQYF. The DNA of the CDR3 is TGTGCCAGCAGCTTAGATGGCGGGACAGGCTGGGGGGATGATGGCATTCAGTACTTC. The full variable domain, rest sourced from reference TRBV11-2 and TRBJ2-4, is EAGVAQSPRYKIIEKRQSVAFWCNPISGHATLYWYQQILGQGPKLLIQFQNNGVVDDSQLPKDRFSAERLKGVDSTLKIQPAKLEDSAVYLCASSLDGGTGWGDDGIQYFGAGTRLSVL.

There are a few counts of this clonotype. This chain connects TRBV5-1 to TRBJ2-1, with TRBD1 identical over 9 bases. V shed 3 bases and J 8 bases; nucleotides not matched to a gene: 9. This CDR3 is built from 15 residues. Germline-derived CDR1 and CDR2 are SGHRS and YFSETQ. The CDR3 DNA reads as TGCGCCAGCAGCTCCGGACAGGGGAGGGGGCATGAGCAGTTCTTC. This translates into CASSSGQGRGHEQFF.

V usage is TRBV20-1 and J usage is TRBJ1-2, with 8 nucleotides matching TRBD1. V lost 3 bases to trimming and J lost 8 bases; unmatched junction nucleotides: 11. Germline V gene lookup returns CDR1 DFQATT and CDR2 SNEGSKA (reference sequence). The CDR3 covers 14 residues. CDR3 DNA: TGCAGTGCTAGCCCCAGGGGGCGAATCGCGGGCTACACCTTC. This gives the protein CSASPRGRIAGYTF.

This clonotype was observed a handful of times. This rearrangement joins TRBV20-1 to TRBJ2-7; a weak D match, TRBD2 (5 bases). V was pared by 6 bases and J by 3 bases, with 12 bases between. This CDR3 is 12 amino acids long. CDR1 is DFQATT, CDR2 SNEGSKA, per germline (reference sequence). CDR3 nucleotides: TGCAGTGCGTCGGGAACGCGCTACGAGCAGTACTTC. Its translation is CSASGTRYEQYF.

A few counts support this clonotype. J is TRBJ1-2 and V is TRBV7-2; no definite D call. Germline V gene data show CDR1 as SGHTA and CDR2 as FQGNSA. The V gene lost 8 bases and the J gene lost 1 base, with 11 bases spanning the gap. The CDR3 loop spans 13 amino acids. The CDR3 region has the DNA TGTGCCAGCGTGCCAGACATTAACTATGGCTACACCTTC. It translates to CASVPDINYGYTF.

The genes are TRBV7-2 and TRBJ2-2; D is undetermined. Germline V gene sequence: CDR1 SGHTA, CDR2 FQGNSA. V lost 0 bases, J lost 5 bases, and 13 bases lay in between. This CDR3 has 16 amino acids. The CDR3 region has the DNA TGTGCCAGCAGCTTAGCTGGATTCACCGCGACCGGGGAGCTGTTTTTT. This gives the protein CASSLAGFTATGELFF.

This clonotype turned up a few times. The chain is built from TRBV5-1 and TRBJ1-2, with D possibly TRBD1 on 6 matching bases. Germline V lookup: CDR1 SGHRS, CDR2 YFSETQ. The V and J ends lost 0 bases and 5 bases respectively, with 14 bases between them. The CDR3 runs 15 residues. The CDR3 sequence is CASSLEDSSFYGYTF. In DNA form, the CDR3 reads TGCGCCAGCAGCTTGGAGGACAGCTCGTTTTATGGCTACACCTTC. Full variable domain (rest looked up from reference TRBV5-1 and TRBJ1-2): KAGVTQTPRYLIKTRGQQVTLSCSPISGHRSVSWYQQTPGQGLQFLFEYFSETQRNKGNFPGRFSGRQFSNSRSEMNVSTLELGDSALYLCASSLEDSSFYGYTFGSGTRLTVV.

This clonotype came up a few times. The chain links TRBV11-2 to TRBJ2-1; D is unresolved. Germline V gives CDR1 SGHAT, CDR2 FQNNGV. This CDR3 contains 15 residues. V lost 5 bases and J 2 bases, leaving 13 bases between the germline ends. For the CDR3, the DNA is TGTGCCAGCAGCCCGAATAGGGTGACCTACAATGAGCAGTTCTTC. Its translation: CASSPNRVTYNEQFF.

The V gene is TRBV7-2, the J gene TRBJ2-1; D unclear. CDR1 is SGHTA, CDR2 FQGNSA, per germline. Trimming removed 1 base from V and 10 bases from J, with 11 bases in between. CDR3 length equals 13 residues. In DNA form, the CDR3 reads TGTGCCAGCAGCTTAGTGAGAGAGTGGGAGCAGTTCTTC. It codes for CASSLVREWEQFF.

This clonotype occurred many times. The chain links TRBV7-9 to TRBJ1-4; D not resolved. CDR3 length equals 14 residues. Per germline, CDR1 SEHNR and CDR2 FQNEAQ (reference sequence). V was shortened by 4 bases and J by 5 bases, with 11 bases between the two germline ends. CDR3 bases: TGTGCCAGCAGCTCCGGACGTTCGAATGAAAAACTGTTTTTT. Protein product: CASSSGRSNEKLFF.

The CDR3 sequence is CASSNFLQETQYF. CDR3 in DNA: TGTGCCAGCAGTAATTTCCTCCAAGAGACCCAGTACTTC. The rearrangement uses TRBV27 and TRBJ2-5; no clear D gene. CDR3 size: 13 residues. Germline V gene lookup returns CDR1 MNHEY and CDR2 SMNVEV (reference sequence). V was cut by 5 bases and J by 1 base, with 8 bases left in between.

This clonotype occurred a few times. This chain connects TRBV10-1 to TRBJ2-7, with D perhaps TRBD2 (6 bases). This CDR3 region has 13 residues. Germline CDR1 reads WNHNN; CDR2 reads SYGVQD (reference sequence). Trimming cost V 7 bases and J 6 bases, with 16 bases left between them. The chain's CDR3 is CASMVTSTGEQYV. CDR3 coding DNA: TGCGCCAGCATGGTGACTAGTACTGGCGAGCAGTACGTC.